Each of the 27 T cell receptor beta chains below was sequenced from the same sample in a study of T cell changes during pregnancy in multiple sclerosis. The data were produced by immunoSEQ multiplex PCR, yet TCRdb's version contains in-frame clones alone and is incomplete. The top ten hold about 0.93% of the sample, which has more than 95,000 clones, roughly 92% seen once. Sequencing was performed on peripheral blood, taken after pregnancy. The receptors were sampled from a female donor with multiple sclerosis, enrolled in a pregnancy study.

This chain links TRBV7-9 with TRBJ1-2; TRBD1 is a possible D gene (6 bases). Between the trimmed V and J ends, which lost 5 bases and 4 bases, there was a span of 23 bases. The length of the CDR3 is 17 residues. The germline V gene has CDR1 SEHNR and CDR2 FQNEAQ (reference sequence). CDR3 sequence: CASSPSRQDLLFYGYTF. The CDR3, as DNA: TGTGCCAGCAGCCCCTCTCGACAGGACCTTCTTTTCTATGGCTACACCTTC.

The rearrangement uses TRBV27 and TRBJ1-5, with D perhaps TRBD1 (5 bases). The CDR3 is made up of 14 amino acids. Germline CDR1 reads MNHEY; CDR2 reads SMNVEV (reference sequence). The V and J ends lost 3 bases and 7 bases respectively, with 13 bases between them. CDR3 in amino acids: CASSFGQGRQPQHF. CDR3 in DNA: TGTGCCAGCAGTTTCGGGCAGGGTAGGCAGCCCCAGCATTTT.

This clone was seen only a few times. The chain joins TRBV29-1 to TRBJ1-1; D remains ambiguous. Germline loops: CDR1 SQVTM, CDR2 ANQGSEA. V was pared by 6 bases and J by 7 bases, with 9 bases between. This CDR3 region has 10 residues. DNA for the CDR3: TGCAGCGTCCCCGGTCTTGAAGCTTTCTTT. Protein sequence: CSVPGLEAFF.

The genes are TRBV9 and TRBJ2-2; tentative D call: TRBD2 (7 bases). The CDR3 totals 17 residues. In germline, CDR1 is SGDLS, CDR2 YYNGEE. Trimming pared 6 bases from V and 0 bases from J, leaving 18 bases between. The CDR3 DNA is TGTGCCAGCAACCCCCGGCCGGGGGGCGCGAACACCGGGGAGCTGTTTTTT. This sequence encodes CASNPRPGGANTGELFF.

The chain has TRBV6-6 and TRBJ2-2, with D unclear. The CDR3 runs to 16 residues. Trimming removed 0 bases from V and 4 bases from J, with 12 bases in between. Per germline, CDR1 MNHNY and CDR2 SVGAGI (reference sequence). The CDR3 here is CASSYSTHNPTGELFF. CDR3 bases: TGTGCCAGCAGTTACTCTACTCATAACCCCACCGGGGAGCTGTTTTTT.

The rearrangement joins TRBV27 to TRBJ2-3, with TRBD1 matching 9 bases. With 2 bases clipped from V and 5 bases from J, the junction kept 11 bases outside the gene matches. The CDR3 runs 17 residues. Germline CDR1 and CDR2: MNHEY and SMNVEV (reference sequence). The CDR3: CASSLLSTGTGLDTQYF. The DNA of the CDR3 is TGTGCCAGCAGTTTACTTAGTACGGGGACAGGGCTAGATACGCAGTATTTT.

The chain has TRBV25-1 and TRBJ2-1; D not resolved. The CDR3 extends over 14 amino acids. V lost 1 base and J 12 bases, leaving 16 bases between the germline ends. The germline V gene has CDR1 MGHDK and CDR2 SYGVNS. The CDR3 loop reads CASSEWAPSEGQFF. CDR3 coding DNA: TGTGCCAGCAGTGAATGGGCCCCGTCCGAAGGGCAGTTCTTC.

The V call is TRBV7-6, the J call TRBJ2-1; a weak D match, TRBD1 (6 bases). Between the trimmed V and J ends, which lost 0 bases and 6 bases, there was a span of 15 bases. CDR1 and CDR2 from the germline V gene are SGHVS and FNYEAQ. This CDR3 region has 16 residues. The CDR3 nucleotides are TGTGCCAGCAGCTTAGCGCCCAGGGGAAACATCAATGAGCAGTTCTTC. Translating it yields CASSLAPRGNINEQFF.

The V gene is TRBV7-8, the J gene TRBJ2-7; the D gene is possibly TRBD1 (5 bases). Germline loops: CDR1 SGHVS, CDR2 FQNEAQ. Trimming took off 5 bases at V and 2 bases at J, with 13 bases between the two ends. This CDR3 has 14 amino acids. The DNA of the CDR3 is TGTGCCAGCAGCCTGACTGCAGGGCCCTACGAGCAGTACTTC. Its protein is CASSLTAGPYEQYF. Full variable domain (rest looked up from reference TRBV7-8 and TRBJ2-7): GAGVSQSPRYKVAKRGQDVALRCDPISGHVSLFWYQQALGQGPEFLTYFQNEAQLDKSGLPSDRFFAERPEGSVSTLKIQRTQQEDSAVYLCASSLTAGPYEQYFGPGTRLTVT.

The CDR3 protein is CASSSGVYEQYF. In DNA form, the CDR3 reads TGTGCCAGCAGCTCAGGGGTTTACGAGCAGTACTTC. The genes are TRBV6-5 and TRBJ2-7, with TRBD1 as a possible D gene (6 bases). The CDR3 runs to 12 residues. Between the trimmed V and J ends, which lost 6 bases and 4 bases, there was a span of 10 bases. The germline gives CDR1 MNHEY, CDR2 SVGAGI.

The CDR3 bases are TGTGCCAGCAGTTCTCCGGGAGCGGGGGACGCCACAGATACGCAGTATTTT. This codes for CASSSPGAGDATDTQYF. The gene calls are TRBV28 and TRBJ2-3, with TRBD2 identical over 8 bases. V shed 4 bases and J 2 bases; nucleotides not matched to a gene: 11. The CDR3 has 17 amino acids. Germline assignment: CDR1 MDHEN and CDR2 SYDVKM.

The genes are TRBV14 and TRBJ2-1; 13 bases agree with TRBD2. The CDR3 length is 16 residues. Trimming removed 4 bases from V and 7 bases from J; junction bases left unmatched: 7. CDR1 SGHDN and CDR2 FVKESK come from the germline V gene. CDR3 nucleotides: TGTGCCAGCAGCCTCCGACTAGCGGGGGGTTGGAATGAGCAGTTCTTC. Translation: CASSLRLAGGWNEQFF.

The chain couples TRBV2 to TRBJ2-7; 9 bases map to TRBD2. Unmatched junction bases numbered 12, after V lost 5 bases and J lost 7 bases. The V gene's germline CDR1 is SNHLY and CDR2 FYNNEI. This CDR3 spans 15 amino acids. The CDR3 coding sequence is TGTGCCAGCAGTCCCGGGGTAGCGGGGGTTTTTGAGCAGTACTTC. This sequence encodes CASSPGVAGVFEQYF. The full variable domain, its missing parts supplied by reference TRBV2 and TRBJ2-7, is EPEVTQTPSHQVTQMGQEVILRCVPISNHLYFYWYRQILGQKVEFLVSFYNNEISEKSEIFDDQFSVERPDGSNFTLKIRSTKLEDSAMYFCASSPGVAGVFEQYFGPGTRLTVT.

The CDR3 region is CATSRVRGVSGANVLTF. The CDR3 coding sequence is TGTGCCACCAGCAGAGTCAGGGGGGTCTCTGGGGCCAACGTCCTGACTTTC. The J gene is TRBJ2-6, the V gene TRBV15, with a possible D match to TRBD1 (7 bases). V was cut by 1 base and J by 0 bases, with 10 bases left in between. This CDR3 has 17 residues. CDR1 and CDR2 from the germline V gene are LNHNV and YYDKDF (reference sequence).

The V call is TRBV2, the J call TRBJ1-4; D is possibly TRBD1 (5 bases). This CDR3 has 16 amino acids. The ends were cut back, 6 bases at V and 0 bases at J, with 14 bases in the middle. In germline, CDR1 is SNHLY, CDR2 FYNNEI. CDR3 region: CASRAGDYATNEKLFF. CDR3 coding DNA: TGTGCCAGCAGGGCCGGGGACTATGCAACTAATGAAAAACTGTTTTTT.

This clone was counted between two and nine times. In DNA form, the CDR3 reads TGTGCCAGCACCCGGGCAGGGGGCTACGAGCAGTACTTC. Translating it yields CASTRAGGYEQYF. The rearrangement uses TRBV7-9 and TRBJ2-7; 7 bases are shared with TRBD1. There are 13 residues in the CDR3. In germline, CDR1 is SEHNR, CDR2 FQNEAQ (reference sequence). V was pared by 7 bases and J by 3 bases, with 6 bases of the junction left unmatched.

The chain couples TRBV18 to TRBJ2-7; 7 nucleotides line up with TRBD1. The CDR3 loop spans 14 amino acids. V lost 3 bases, J lost 2 bases, and 4 bases stayed unmatched. Germline V gene data show CDR1 as KGHSH and CDR2 as LQKENI. CDR3 sequence: CASSPSGQAYEQYF. The DNA for the CDR3 is TGTGCCAGCTCACCCTCCGGACAGGCCTACGAGCAGTACTTC.

The rearrangement uses TRBV2 and TRBJ2-5; 7 bases map to TRBD2. CDR3 size: 15 residues. CDR1 and CDR2 (germline): SNHLY, FYNNEI. Unmatched junction bases numbered 14, after V lost 8 bases and J lost 5 bases. CDR3 sequence reads: CASERESLGGETQYF. The CDR3 coding sequence is TGTGCCAGCGAACGAGAATCCTTGGGGGGGGAGACCCAGTACTTC.

The chain employs TRBV7-8 and TRBJ2-3; 8 bases match TRBD2. V gave up 4 bases and J gave up 1 base; unmatched junction bases: 7. The CDR3 sequence is 16 residues long. CDR1 is SGHVS, CDR2 FQNEAQ, per germline. CDR3 nucleotides: TGTGCCAGCAGCTCACCCGGGGGGGTACGCACAGATACGCAGTATTTT. Translating it yields CASSSPGGVRTDTQYF. The full variable domain, its missing parts supplied by reference TRBV7-8 and TRBJ2-3, is GAGVSQSPRYKVAKRGQDVALRCDPISGHVSLFWYQQALGQGPEFLTYFQNEAQLDKSGLPSDRFFAERPEGSVSTLKIQRTQQEDSAVYLCASSSPGGVRTDTQYFGPGTRLTVL.

CDR3 sequence: CASSLPSLGYGYTF. The CDR3 DNA follows: TGTGCCAGCAGTCTACCTTCCCTCGGCTATGGCTACACCTTC. V and J are TRBV25-1 and TRBJ1-2; D not resolved. The CDR3 runs 14 residues. Germline V lookup: CDR1 MGHDK, CDR2 SYGVNS. Trimming cost V 5 bases and J 4 bases, with 14 bases left between them.

The chain uses TRBV18 and TRBJ1-1, with D unresolved. Trimming pared 5 bases from V and 3 bases from J, leaving 13 bases between. Germline values: CDR1 KGHSH, CDR2 LQKENI. The CDR3 has 14 residues. The CDR3 here is CASSSARAHTEAFF. DNA of the CDR3: TGTGCCAGCTCATCGGCGAGGGCCCACACTGAAGCTTTCTTT.

This chain joins TRBV27 and TRBJ2-3; tentative D call: TRBD2 (6 bases). Germline V gene lookup returns CDR1 MNHEY and CDR2 SMNVEV (reference sequence). V was shortened by 8 bases and J by 2 bases, with 17 bases between the two germline ends. The CDR3 extends over 15 amino acids. The CDR3 DNA reads TGTGCCAGCGCCCAAGGTGGGGGGTTCACAGATACGCAGTATTTT. Translated: CASAQGGGFTDTQYF.

This clone was counted a single time. The chain combines TRBV7-8 with TRBJ2-2, with D perhaps matching TRBD1 (6 bases). The germline gives CDR1 SGHVS, CDR2 FQNEAQ. The V and J ends lost 6 bases and 5 bases respectively, with 25 bases between them. The CDR3 extends over 18 amino acids. The CDR3 region is CASRLNSRDTPGTGELFF. The CDR3 DNA sequence: TGTGCCAGCAGGTTGAATTCCCGGGACACCCCGGGAACCGGGGAGCTGTTTTTT.

The chain uses TRBV7-9 and TRBJ1-1; tentatively, D is TRBD1 (5 bases). V lost 1 base, J lost 1 base, and 10 bases lay in between. Per the germline V gene, CDR1 is SEHNR and CDR2 is FQNEAQ (reference sequence). This CDR3 has 15 residues. This chain's CDR3 is CASSLDVGQNTEAFF. The CDR3 DNA follows: TGTGCCAGCAGCTTAGATGTGGGGCAGAACACTGAAGCTTTCTTT.

This clone was counted once. The chain employs TRBV5-5 and TRBJ1-1, with D possibly matching TRBD1 (6 bases). Trimming took 4 bases from V and 5 from J, leaving 12 bases between them. The germline gives CDR1 SGHKS, CDR2 YYEKEE (reference sequence). The CDR3 is 13 residues long. The CDR3 sequence: CASSPTGTTEAFF. The CDR3 region has the DNA TGTGCCAGCAGCCCTACAGGGACGACTGAAGCTTTCTTT. The full variable domain, its missing parts supplied by reference TRBV5-5 and TRBJ1-1, is DAGVTQSPTHLIKTRGQQVTLRCSPISGHKSVSWYQQVLGQGPQFIFQYYEKEERGRGNFPDRFSARQFPNYSSELNVNALLLGDSALYLCASSPTGTTEAFFGQGTRLTVV.

The chain couples TRBV6-4 to TRBJ2-5; D is possibly TRBD2 (6 bases). The CDR3 spans 14 residues. Germline CDR1 and CDR2: MRHNA and SNTAGT. V lost 4 bases to trimming and J lost 7 bases, with 16 bases between them. The CDR3 DNA is TGTGCCAGCAGTGCCTCGGGAGCCCCGGGGACCCAGTACTTC. This translates into CASSASGAPGTQYF.

The chain is built from TRBV5-1 and TRBJ2-4, with 8 bases fitting TRBD1. V gave up 0 bases and J gave up 1 base; unmatched junction bases: 9. CDR1 SGHRS and CDR2 YFSETQ come from the germline V gene. This CDR3 is built from 18 residues. CDR3 nucleotide sequence: TGCGCCAGCAGCTTGGCTCTGGGTACAGGGGGGGCCAAAAACATTCAGTACTTC. This encodes CASSLALGTGGAKNIQYF.